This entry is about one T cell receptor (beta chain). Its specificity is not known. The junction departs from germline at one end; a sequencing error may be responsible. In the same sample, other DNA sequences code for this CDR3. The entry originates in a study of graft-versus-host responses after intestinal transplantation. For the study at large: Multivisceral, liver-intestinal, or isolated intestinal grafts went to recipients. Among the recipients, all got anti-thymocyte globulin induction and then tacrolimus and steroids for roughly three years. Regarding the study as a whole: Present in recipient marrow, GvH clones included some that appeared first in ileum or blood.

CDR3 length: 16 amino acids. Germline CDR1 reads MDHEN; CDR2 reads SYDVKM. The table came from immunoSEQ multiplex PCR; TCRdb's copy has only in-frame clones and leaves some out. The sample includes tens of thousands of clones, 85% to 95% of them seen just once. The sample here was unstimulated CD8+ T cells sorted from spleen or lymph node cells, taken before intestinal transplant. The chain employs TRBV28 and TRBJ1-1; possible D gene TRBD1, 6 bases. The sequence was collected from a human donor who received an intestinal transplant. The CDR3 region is CASSLLTGFMNTEAFF. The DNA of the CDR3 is TGTGCCAGCAGTTTGCTGACAGGATTTATGAACACTGAAGCTTTCTTC.